This TCR beta chain was sequenced for a study of blood T cell repertoires in COVID-19. Whole-study context: Collection of acute and convalescent COVID-19 samples took place in the United States, Italy and Spain.

How the authors handled the data: Using reference gene primer amplification, nucleated cell counts were estimated. The data were produced by immunoSEQ multiplex PCR, yet TCRdb's version contains in-frame clones alone and is incomplete. V, J and clone size derive from that table, while D and trimming were established from the DNA sequence. The sample gives around 130,000 clones, approximately 92% of which show up once; around a quarter is in the top ten. This CDR3 region has 16 residues. The ends were cut back, 6 bases at V and 4 bases at J, with 19 bases in the middle. The V gene's germline CDR1 is KGHSH and CDR2 LQKENI.

The TCR comes from a man between 65 and 85 years old with active or convalescent COVID-19. The chain combines TRBV18 with TRBJ2-1, with D perhaps matching TRBD1 (7 bases). The material sequenced was peripheral blood. DNA of the CDR3: TGTGCCAGCTCGCGGGACAGCGCACCTCTTTACAATGAGCAGTTCTTC. It yields the protein CASSRDSAPLYNEQFF.